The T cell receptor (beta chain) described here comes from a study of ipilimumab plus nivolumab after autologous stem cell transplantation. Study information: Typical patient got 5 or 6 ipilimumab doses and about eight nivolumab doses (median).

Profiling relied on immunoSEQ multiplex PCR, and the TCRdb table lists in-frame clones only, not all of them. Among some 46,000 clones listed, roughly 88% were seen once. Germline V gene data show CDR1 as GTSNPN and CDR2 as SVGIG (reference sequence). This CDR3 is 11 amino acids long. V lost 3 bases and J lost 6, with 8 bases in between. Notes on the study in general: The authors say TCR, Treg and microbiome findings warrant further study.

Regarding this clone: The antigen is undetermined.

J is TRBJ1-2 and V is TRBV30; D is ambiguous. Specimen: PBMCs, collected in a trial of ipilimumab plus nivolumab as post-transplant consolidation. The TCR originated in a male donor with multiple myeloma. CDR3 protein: CAWSLQNGYTF. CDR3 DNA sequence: TGTGCCTGGAGCCTTCAGAATGGCTACACCTTC.